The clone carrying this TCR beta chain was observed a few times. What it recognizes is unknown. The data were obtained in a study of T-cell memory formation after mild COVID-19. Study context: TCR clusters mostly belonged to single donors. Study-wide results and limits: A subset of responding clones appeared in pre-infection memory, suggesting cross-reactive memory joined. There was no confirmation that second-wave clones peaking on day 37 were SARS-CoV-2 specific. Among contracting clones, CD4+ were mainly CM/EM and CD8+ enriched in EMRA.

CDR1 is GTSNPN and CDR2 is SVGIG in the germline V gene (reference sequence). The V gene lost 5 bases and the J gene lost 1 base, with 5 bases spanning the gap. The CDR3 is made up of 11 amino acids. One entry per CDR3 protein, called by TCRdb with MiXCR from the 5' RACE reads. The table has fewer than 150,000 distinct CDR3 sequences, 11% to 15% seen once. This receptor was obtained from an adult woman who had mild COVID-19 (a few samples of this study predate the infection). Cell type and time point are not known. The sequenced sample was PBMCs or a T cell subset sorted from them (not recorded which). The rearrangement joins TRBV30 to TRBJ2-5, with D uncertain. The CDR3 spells CAWGLQETQYF. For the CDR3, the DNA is TGTGCCTGGGGGCTCCAAGAGACCCAGTACTTC.